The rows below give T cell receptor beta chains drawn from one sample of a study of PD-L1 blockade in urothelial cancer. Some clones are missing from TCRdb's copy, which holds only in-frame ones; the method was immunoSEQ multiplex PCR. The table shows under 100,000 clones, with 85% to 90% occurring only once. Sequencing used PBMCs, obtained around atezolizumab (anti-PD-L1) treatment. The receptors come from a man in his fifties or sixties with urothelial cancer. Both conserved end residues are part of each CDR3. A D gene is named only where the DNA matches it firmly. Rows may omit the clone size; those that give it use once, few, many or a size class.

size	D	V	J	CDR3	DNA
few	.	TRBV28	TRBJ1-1	CASSLSSVNTEAFF	TGTGCCAGCAGTTTGTCTTCTGTGAACACTGAAGCTTTCTTT
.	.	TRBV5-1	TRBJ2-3	CASSPASVVADTQYF	TGCGCCAGCAGCCCCGCTAGCGTAGTCGCAGATACGCAGTATTTT
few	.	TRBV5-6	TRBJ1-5	CASSSSGWNQPQHF	TGTGCCAGCAGTTCGTCAGGTTGGAATCAGCCCCAGCATTTT
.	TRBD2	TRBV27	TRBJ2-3	CASSSPRGGRWGTDTQYF	TGTGCCAGCAGTTCCCCCCGGGGCGGGAGGTGGGGCACAGATACGCAGTATTTT
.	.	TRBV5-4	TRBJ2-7	CASSLGPLYEQYF	TGTGCCAGCAGCTTGGGTCCTCTCTACGAGCAGTACTTC
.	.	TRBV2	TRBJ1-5	CASNRGDGNQPQHF	TGTGCCAGCAATCGGGGGGATGGCAATCAGCCCCAGCATTTT
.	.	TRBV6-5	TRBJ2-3	CASSYSPPGATDTQYF	TGTGCCAGCAGTTACTCACCTCCAGGGGCCACAGATACGCAGTATTTT
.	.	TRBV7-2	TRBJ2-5	CASSLGGPEETQYF	TGTGCCAGCAGCTTAGGGGGGCCTGAGGAGACCCAGTACTTC
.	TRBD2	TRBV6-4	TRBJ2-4	CATGPGGVVKYIQYF	TGTGCCACCGGACCTGGGGGGGTGGTAAAGTACATTCAGTACTTC
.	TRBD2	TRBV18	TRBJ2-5	CASSPSAGGPETQYF	TGTGCCAGCTCACCATCAGCGGGAGGGCCGGAGACCCAGTACTTC
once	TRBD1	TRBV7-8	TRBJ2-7	CASSLMLTGAYEQYF	TGTGCCAGCAGCTTAATGTTGACAGGGGCCTACGAGCAGTACTTC
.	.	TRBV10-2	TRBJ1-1	CASSDYSGMNTEAFF	TGCGCCAGCAGTGACTATTCAGGGATGAACACTGAAGCTTTCTTT
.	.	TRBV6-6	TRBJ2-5	CASSYMTEETQYF	TGTGCCAGCAGTTACATGACAGAAGAGACCCAGTACTTC
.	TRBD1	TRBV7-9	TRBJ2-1	CASSFDRGSYNEQFF	TGTGCCAGCAGTTTCGACAGGGGATCTTACAATGAGCAGTTCTTC
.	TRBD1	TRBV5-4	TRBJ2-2	CASSLQGTGELFF	TGTGCCAGCAGCTTACAGGGGACCGGGGAGCTGTTTTTT
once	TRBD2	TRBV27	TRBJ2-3	CASSLERGLGTDTQYF	TGTGCCAGCAGTCTCGAGCGGGGGCTCGGCACAGATACGCAGTATTTT
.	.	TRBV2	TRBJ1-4	CASGGGDAQRELFF	TGTGCCAGTGGAGGGGGGGACGCCCAGAGAGAACTGTTTTTT
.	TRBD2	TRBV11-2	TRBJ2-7	CASSLLAGDSYEQYF	TGTGCCAGCAGCTTGCTAGCGGGTGACTCCTACGAGCAGTACTTC
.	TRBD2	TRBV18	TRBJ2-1	CASSPPGGSRLQFF	TGTGCCAGCTCACCACCGGGAGGGAGCCGTCTGCAGTTCTTC
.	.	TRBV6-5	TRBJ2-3	CASSDWRTDTQYF	TGTGCCAGCAGTGACTGGAGAACAGATACGCAGTATTTT
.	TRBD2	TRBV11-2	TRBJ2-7	CASSLDRLAGGPNSYEQYF	TGTGCCAGCAGCTTAGATAGACTAGCGGGAGGGCCTAATTCCTACGAGCAGTACTTC
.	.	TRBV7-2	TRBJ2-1	CASSLAGTFLTAQFF	TGTGCCAGCAGCTTAGCCGGGACTTTCCTCACGGCACAGTTCTTC
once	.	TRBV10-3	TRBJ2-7	CAIALERSEQYF	TGTGCCATCGCGTTAGAAAGATCCGAGCAGTACTTC
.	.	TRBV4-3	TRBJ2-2	CASSQEGLGSSVFGELFF	TGCGCCAGCAGCCAAGAGGGGCTAGGATCCTCTGTCTTCGGGGAGCTGTTTTTT
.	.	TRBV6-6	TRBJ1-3	CASSYGHPSSGNTIYF	TGTGCCAGCAGTTACGGACACCCTAGCTCTGGAAACACCATATATTTT
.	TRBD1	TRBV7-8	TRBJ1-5	CASSVDRASNQPQHF	TGTGCCAGCAGCGTAGACAGGGCCAGCAATCAGCCCCAGCATTTT
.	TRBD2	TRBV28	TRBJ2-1	CASSAIQGASGRADNEQFF	TGTGCCAGCAGTGCCATTCAGGGGGCTAGCGGGAGGGCAGACAATGAGCAGTTCTTC